Below are 20 T cell receptor beta chains sequenced from a single sample in a study of long-term antiretroviral therapy in people with HIV. Assay version v3.0 of immunoSEQ was used, and it was run at survey level. Sequencing used immunoSEQ multiplex PCR; TCRdb keeps in-frame clones, though not all of them. This table holds about 28,000 clones, roughly 89% found once. The material was unsorted PBMCs, obtained 0.4 years after starting antiretroviral therapy. These receptor sequences come from a man aged 18 to 29 with HIV.

This clone appeared a single time. Written as DNA, the CDR3 is TGTGCCAGCAGCGTTTCAGAGGGAAGAAGCTACGAGCAGTACTTC. Translated, it gives CASSVSEGRSYEQYF. The chain recombines TRBV9 with TRBJ2-7; D possibly corresponds to TRBD2 (5 bases). CDR3 length: 15 amino acids. With 2 bases removed from V and 3 bases from J, the gap between germline ends came to 15 bases. The germline V gene has CDR1 SGDLS and CDR2 YYNGEE. Full variable domain (remainder filled in from reference TRBV9 and TRBJ2-7): DSGVTQTPKHLITATGQRVTLRCSPRSGDLSVYWYQQSLDQGLQFLIQYYNGEERAKGNILERFSAQQFPDLHSELNLSSLELGDSALYFCASSVSEGRSYEQYFGPGTRLTVT.

The chain employs TRBV9 and TRBJ1-1; 8 bases match TRBD1. V shed 5 bases, J shed 1 base, and the junction held 13 bases outside the gene matches. Germline CDR1 SGDLS, CDR2 YYNGEE. The CDR3 totals 17 residues. CDR3 nucleotide sequence: TGTGCCAGCAGGTGGGTAGCAGGGGGCTCGGGGAACACTGAAGCTTTCTTT. This sequence encodes CASRWVAGGSGNTEAFF.

The CDR3 coding sequence is TGTGCCAGCAGTGCAAGATGGGGACGGCCCCAAGAGACCCAGTACTTC. Residues: CASSARWGRPQETQYF. The chain recombines TRBV6-1 with TRBJ2-5; the D call may be TRBD1 or TRBD2 (5 bases each). This CDR3 contains 16 residues. Germline values: CDR1 MNHNS, CDR2 SASEGT. Trimming took 4 bases from V and 1 from J, leaving 16 bases between them.

The rearrangement links TRBV10-2 to TRBJ1-1; 7 bases are shared with TRBD1. The V gene's germline CDR1 is WSHSY and CDR2 SAAADI. Unmatched junction bases numbered 2, after V lost 4 bases and J lost 0 bases. This CDR3 has 14 residues. The CDR3 nucleotides are TGCGCCAGCAGTGGACAGGGCATGAACACTGAAGCTTTCTTT. It codes for CASSGQGMNTEAFF.

The chain uses TRBV25-1 and TRBJ2-1, with D tentatively TRBD2 (5 bases). Germline lookup yields CDR1 MGHDK and CDR2 SYGVNS. Deletions cut 4 bases from V and 1 base from J, with 14 bases between. The CDR3 covers 16 residues. CDR3 sequence reads: CASSGRRAPSYNEQFF. CDR3 sequence (DNA): TGTGCCAGCAGTGGCCGGCGGGCTCCGTCCTACAATGAGCAGTTCTTC.

The chain has TRBV19 and TRBJ1-1; D gene unclear. Trimming stripped 10 bases from V and 1 base from J, with 16 bases between. The CDR3 is 14 amino acids. CDR1 is LNHDA, CDR2 SQIVND, per germline (reference sequence). For the CDR3, the DNA is TGTGCCACCCTCAGAGGACGGACGAACACTGAAGCTTTCTTT. It yields the protein CATLRGRTNTEAFF.

The gene calls are TRBV10-3 and TRBJ2-1; D unresolved. The CDR3 covers 16 residues. Trimming removed 3 bases at V and 8 bases at J, with 20 bases between. In germline, CDR1 is ENHRY, CDR2 SYGVKD. Here the CDR3 reads CAISDPLWRGRDEQFF. CDR3 nucleotide sequence: TGTGCCATCAGTGACCCTCTTTGGAGAGGAAGGGATGAGCAGTTCTTC.

This clone was counted a few times. This sequence joins TRBV7-9 and TRBJ2-7; no definite D call. Per the germline V gene, CDR1 is SEHNR and CDR2 is FQNEAQ (reference sequence). The CDR3 is made up of 16 amino acids. V gave up 2 bases and J gave up 0 bases, with 14 bases separating them. CDR3 loop: CASSLSGTRPSYEQYF. CDR3 nucleotides: TGTGCCAGCAGCTTATCAGGTACCCGTCCCTCCTACGAGCAGTACTTC.

The CDR3, as DNA: TGTGCCAGCAGTGAAAGGCTAGCGGGAGGGAATGAGCAGTTCTTC. Translation gives CASSERLAGGNEQFF. The chain couples TRBV2 to TRBJ2-1; 12 bases line up with TRBD2. V lost 2 bases, J lost 7 bases, and 3 bases stayed unmatched. Germline loops: CDR1 SNHLY, CDR2 FYNNEI. The CDR3 covers 15 residues.

This clone was found once. The chain is built from TRBV5-8 and TRBJ2-3, with 10 bases fitting TRBD2. V shed 4 bases and J 3 bases; nucleotides not matched to a gene: 11. CDR3 length equals 17 residues. The germline V gene has CDR1 SGHTS and CDR2 YDEGEE. The CDR3, as DNA: TGTGCCAGCAGCCTCGGTCAGGCTAGCGGGAGAACAGATACGCAGTATTTT. Protein sequence: CASSLGQASGRTDTQYF.

The rearrangement links TRBV7-9 to TRBJ1-4; 10 bases align to TRBD1. Germline V gives CDR1 SEHNR, CDR2 FQNEAQ (reference sequence). V lost 5 bases, J lost 1 base, and 7 bases stayed unmatched. The CDR3 has 17 amino acids. The CDR3 loop is CASSGQTGGRTNEKLFF. CDR3 sequence (DNA): TGTGCCAGCAGCGGCCAGACAGGGGGCAGAACTAATGAAAAACTGTTTTTT.

The J gene is TRBJ1-2, the V gene TRBV2, with D maybe TRBD1 (6 bases). Trimming pared 1 base from V and 7 bases from J, leaving 19 bases between. The CDR3 runs 16 residues. CDR1 SNHLY and CDR2 FYNNEI come from the germline V gene. CDR3 DNA: TGTGCCAGCAGTGAAGAGGGGGGGACCATCTTGGGTGGCTACACCTTC. It is translated as CASSEEGGTILGGYTF.

The gene calls are TRBV7-9 and TRBJ2-1; 9 bases fit TRBD1. Trimming at V came to 4 bases and at J to 15 bases, leaving 7 bases not matched to a gene. The CDR3 is made up of 12 amino acids. The germline CDR1 and CDR2 sequences are SEHNR and FQNEAQ (reference sequence). The CDR3 is CASSSLWDRAFF. CDR3 coding DNA: TGTGCCAGCAGCTCCCTTTGGGACAGGGCGTTCTTC.

This clone was picked up one time. The J gene is TRBJ2-7, the V gene TRBV14, with no clear D. V was clipped by 0 bases and J by 5 bases, with 14 bases between them. The CDR3 extends over 15 amino acids. The germline V gene has CDR1 SGHDN and CDR2 FVKESK. This CDR3 is CASSQDGRKQHEQYF. The CDR3 DNA is TGTGCCAGCAGCCAAGATGGCCGCAAACAACACGAGCAGTACTTC.

Only one count was recorded for this clone. This chain uses TRBV19 with TRBJ1-2; D gene ambiguous. Per germline, CDR1 LNHDA and CDR2 SQIVND (reference sequence). The CDR3 length is 15 residues. The V gene lost 4 bases and the J gene lost 2 bases, with 14 bases spanning the gap. The CDR3: CASSKGRVSNYGYTF. CDR3 coding DNA: TGTGCCAGTAGTAAAGGGCGGGTCAGCAACTATGGCTACACCTTC.

This clone came up once. This chain joins TRBV4-1 and TRBJ2-4, with D maybe TRBD1 (5 bases). Trimming removed 1 base at V and 5 bases at J, with 9 bases between. The CDR3 is 14 residues long. The germline V gene has CDR1 MGHRA and CDR2 YSYEKL. CDR3 coding DNA: TGCGCCAGCAGCCAAGGGTTCAGGGAAAACATTCAGTACTTC. Its translation: CASSQGFRENIQYF.

This rearrangement joins TRBV5-1 to TRBJ2-2; D is perhaps TRBD2 (5 bases). Germline V gene lookup returns CDR1 SGHRS and CDR2 YFSETQ. The V and J ends lost 3 bases and 1 base respectively, with 13 bases between them. This CDR3 is built from 16 residues. The CDR3 DNA sequence: TGCGCCAGCAGCTCTTACGGGATTCTGAACACCGGGGAGCTGTTTTTT. Amino acid sequence: CASSSYGILNTGELFF.

V is TRBV2 and J is TRBJ2-7, with 7 bases aligning to TRBD2. In germline, CDR1 is SNHLY, CDR2 FYNNEI. This CDR3 is 15 amino acids long. V lost 4 bases and J lost 3; bases outside the gene matches: 9. The CDR3 protein is CASSGGGRDRYEQYF. CDR3 bases: TGTGCCAGCAGTGGAGGAGGGAGGGACCGCTACGAGCAGTACTTC.

V and J are TRBV27 and TRBJ2-7, with 7 bases lining up with TRBD1. The junction had 7 bases not matched to a gene; V was cut back by 2 bases and J by 6 bases. Germline V lookup: CDR1 MNHEY, CDR2 SMNVEV (reference sequence). The CDR3 sequence is 14 residues long. The CDR3 coding sequence is TGTGCCAGCAGTTTAACAGGGGCTTCGGTCGAGCAGTACTTC. As protein: CASSLTGASVEQYF.

The chain has TRBV14 and TRBJ2-1, with D uncertain. CDR3 length: 13 amino acids. Germline assignment: CDR1 SGHDN and CDR2 FVKESK. Between the trimmed V and J ends, which lost 4 bases and 5 bases, there was a span of 9 bases. CDR3 sequence: CASSPTPNNEQFF. The CDR3, as DNA: TGTGCCAGCAGCCCTACTCCAAACAATGAGCAGTTCTTC.